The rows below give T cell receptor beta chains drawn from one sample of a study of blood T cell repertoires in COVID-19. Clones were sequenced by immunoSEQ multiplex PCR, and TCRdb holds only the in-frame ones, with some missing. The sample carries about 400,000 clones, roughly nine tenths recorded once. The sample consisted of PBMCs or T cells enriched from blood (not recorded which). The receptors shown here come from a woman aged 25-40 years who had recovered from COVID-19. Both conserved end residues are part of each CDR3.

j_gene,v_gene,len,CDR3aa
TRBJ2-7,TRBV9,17,CASSEGVGLAGGYEQYF
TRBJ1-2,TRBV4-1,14,CASSQDLRLAGYTF
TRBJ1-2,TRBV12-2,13,CASRYLGAYGYTF
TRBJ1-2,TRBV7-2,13,CASSLVRDSIYTF
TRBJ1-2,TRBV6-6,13,CASQTGLGYGYTF
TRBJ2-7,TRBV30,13,CAWSGGTFYEQYF
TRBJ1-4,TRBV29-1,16,CSVEIPWTGGNEKLFF
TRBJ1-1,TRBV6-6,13,CASTLVVSTEAFF
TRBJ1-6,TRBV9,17,CASSSTQRPRRDSPLHF
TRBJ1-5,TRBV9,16,CASSAGQGAQNQPQHF
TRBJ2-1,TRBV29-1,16,CSVEMRAGVMGNEQFF
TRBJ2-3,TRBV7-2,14,CASSNSGGTDTQYF
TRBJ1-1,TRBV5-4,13,CASSFRSNTEAFF
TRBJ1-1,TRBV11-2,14,CASSLERGNTEAFF
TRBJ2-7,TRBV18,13,CASSPSSVNEQYF
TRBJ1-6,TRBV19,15,CASSMRTGTSSPLHF
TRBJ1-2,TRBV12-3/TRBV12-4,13,CASSLSEVAGYTF
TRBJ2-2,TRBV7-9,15,CASSLIQGKGGELFF
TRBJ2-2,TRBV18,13,CASSEQITGELFF
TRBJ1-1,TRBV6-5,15,CASSYSMGGNTEAFF
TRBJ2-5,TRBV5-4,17,CASSLGGLAGAQETQYF
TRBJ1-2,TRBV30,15,CAWSRTGGHGYGYTF
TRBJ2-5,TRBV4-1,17,CASSQYTGLLTQETQYF
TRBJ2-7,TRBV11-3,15,CASSPGGTGTYEQYF
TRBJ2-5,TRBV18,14,CASSRGGPGETQYF
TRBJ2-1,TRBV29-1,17,CSVPTTSGGSSYNEQFF
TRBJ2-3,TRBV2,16,CASSKLYRGHTDTQYF
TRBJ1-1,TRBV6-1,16,CASSAPGQVRDTEAFF
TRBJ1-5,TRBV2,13,CASSDDRYQPQHF
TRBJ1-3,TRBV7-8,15,CASSSTGGPGNTIYF
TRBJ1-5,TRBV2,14,CASRDSYGNQPQHF
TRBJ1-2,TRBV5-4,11,CASSLGGRYTF
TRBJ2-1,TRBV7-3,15,CASSLVGQGSNEQFF
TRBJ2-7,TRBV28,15,CASSPDRLVSYEQYF
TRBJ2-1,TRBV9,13,CASSVDGGDEQFF
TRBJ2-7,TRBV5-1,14,CASSRLAGTYEQYF
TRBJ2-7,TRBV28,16,CASSPPLAPHTYEQYF
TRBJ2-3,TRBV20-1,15,CSASDPSGDTDTQYF
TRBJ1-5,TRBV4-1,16,CASSQVSRGGDQPQHF
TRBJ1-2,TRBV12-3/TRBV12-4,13,CASSLGQPYGYTF